Presented here are 20 T cell receptor beta chains from one specimen sequenced in a study of blood T cell repertoires in COVID-19. Method: immunoSEQ multiplex PCR; TCRdb's copy keeps in-frame clones and lacks some. The sample has around 80,000 clones, 80% seen once. The specimen sequenced was peripheral blood. Receptor source: a woman in her 70s with acute or convalescent COVID-19.

This sequence joins TRBV19 and TRBJ1-1, with 7 bases identical to TRBD1. The CDR3 is 16 residues long. The V gene end was trimmed by 5 bases and the J gene end by 1 base; junction bases not matched to a gene: 10. In germline, CDR1 is LNHDA, CDR2 SQIVND (reference sequence). The CDR3 protein is CASSGYNRGANTEAFF. DNA of the CDR3: TGTGCCAGTAGTGGATATAACAGGGGAGCGAACACTGAAGCTTTCTTT.

This chain links TRBV5-1 with TRBJ1-2, with 9 bases matching TRBD1. Germline trimming cut 4 bases from V and 6 bases from J; bases unmatched to any gene: 7. Per germline, CDR1 SGHRS and CDR2 YFSETQ. The CDR3 is 14 residues long. DNA of the CDR3: TGCGCCAGCAGCCCGGACAGGGGTGATAATGGCTACACCTTC. Translated, it gives CASSPDRGDNGYTF.

This clone was observed a few times. The gene calls are TRBV19 and TRBJ1-5, with 10 bases lining up with TRBD1. The CDR3 extends over 18 amino acids. Unmatched junction bases numbered 11, after V lost 4 bases and J lost 2 bases. Germline assignment: CDR1 LNHDA and CDR2 SQIVND (reference sequence). The CDR3 DNA reads as TGTGCCAGTAGTACGTCCGGGACAGGGGTTAAGGGCAATCAGCCCCAGCATTTT. It specifies CASSTSGTGVKGNQPQHF.

The chain joins TRBV6-2 or TRBV6-3 to TRBJ1-1; D remains ambiguous. V lost 1 base and J lost 7, with 13 bases in between. The CDR3 loop spans 14 amino acids. The germline gives CDR1 MNHEY, CDR2 SVGEGT. CDR3 nucleotide sequence: TGTGCCAGCAGTTACTTTCCCGGGGTTGATGAAGCTTTCTTT. It codes for CASSYFPGVDEAFF.

The gene calls are TRBV7-8 and TRBJ1-2; D remains ambiguous. The CDR3 extends over 15 amino acids. V was pared by 1 base and J by 2 bases, with 11 bases between. CDR1 is SGHVS, CDR2 FQNEAQ, per germline. Here the CDR3 DNA reads TGTGCCAGCAGCTTAGGTTCCCCGGTGAACTATGGCTACACCTTC. Translated: CASSLGSPVNYGYTF.

The chain has TRBV12-3 or TRBV12-4 and TRBJ1-2; the D gene is possibly TRBD1 (5 bases). The CDR3 is 13 residues long. V was cut by 3 bases and J by 6 bases, with 11 bases left in between. The CDR3 protein is CASSFPSGDGYTF. The CDR3 bases are TGTGCCAGCAGTTTTCCCTCGGGGGATGGCTACACCTTC.

The rearrangement uses TRBV7-2 and TRBJ2-4; D unclear. Trimming stripped 2 bases from V and 5 bases from J, with 7 bases between. The CDR3 has 13 amino acids. Germline V gene lookup returns CDR1 SGHTA and CDR2 FQGNSA. The CDR3: CASSLRVENIQYF. DNA for the CDR3: TGTGCCAGCAGCTTACGTGTCGAAAACATTCAGTACTTC.

The CDR3 DNA sequence: TGTGCCAGCAGTCCTTCGGGACTTAATATCTACGAGCAGTACTTC. Its translation: CASSPSGLNIYEQYF. V is TRBV27 and J is TRBJ2-7, with a weak D call TRBD2 (6 bases). Germline CDR1 reads MNHEY; CDR2 reads SMNVEV (reference sequence). V was cut by 5 bases and J by 3 bases, with 17 bases left in between. This CDR3 contains 15 residues.

This chain connects TRBV5-1 to TRBJ2-7, with D maybe TRBD1 (6 bases). Trimming removed 0 bases at V and 5 bases at J, with 12 bases between. Per the germline V gene, CDR1 is SGHRS and CDR2 is YFSETQ. This CDR3 has 14 residues. In DNA form, the CDR3 reads TGCGCCAGCAGCTTGGAACAGGGTACCCACGAGCAGTACTTC. Translating gives CASSLEQGTHEQYF.

The chain joins TRBV6-5 to TRBJ1-2, with D possibly TRBD1 on 5 matching bases. CDR1 and CDR2 (germline): MNHEY, SVGAGI. The CDR3 is made up of 13 amino acids. V was cut by 7 bases and J by 4 bases, with 13 bases left in between. For the CDR3, the DNA is TGTGCCAGCACGGGGGGGTACAGCTATGGCTACACCTTC. It yields the protein CASTGGYSYGYTF.

The chain uses TRBV7-8 and TRBJ2-7; tentatively, D is TRBD2 (6 bases). CDR1 and CDR2 from the germline V gene are SGHVS and FQNEAQ. Deletions cut 4 bases from V and 0 bases from J, with 13 bases between. The CDR3 spans 15 residues. CDR3 sequence: CASSSGVGSSYEQYF. The DNA of the CDR3 is TGTGCCAGCAGCTCCGGTGTCGGGAGCTCCTACGAGCAGTACTTC. The full variable domain, with the rest looked up from reference TRBV7-8 and TRBJ2-7, is GAGVSQSPRYKVAKRGQDVALRCDPISGHVSLFWYQQALGQGPEFLTYFQNEAQLDKSGLPSDRFFAERPEGSVSTLKIQRTQQEDSAVYLCASSSGVGSSYEQYFGPGTRLTVT.

This clone was counted a single time. J is TRBJ2-2 and V is TRBV24-1; 9 bases match TRBD1. Looked up from germline, CDR1 is KGHDR and CDR2 is SFDVKD. The CDR3 contains 15 residues. V was pared by 11 bases and J by 3 bases, with 9 bases of the junction left unmatched. CDR3 in DNA: TGTGCCAGGACCAGACAGGGGGATTACACCGGGGAGCTGTTTTTT. Translation gives CARTRQGDYTGELFF.

This sequence joins TRBV6-5 and TRBJ2-7; D perhaps matches TRBD2 (7 bases). The V end lost 0 bases, the J end lost 2 bases, and 14 bases lay between the germline ends. CDR3 length equals 16 residues. From germline, CDR1 is MNHEY and CDR2 SVGAGI. The chain's CDR3 is CASSYSFAGAPYEQYF. The CDR3 bases are TGTGCCAGCAGTTACTCTTTTGCGGGGGCCCCCTACGAGCAGTACTTC.

In DNA, the CDR3 is TGTGCCAGCAGTCCGATCCGGGACAGGCCGGCGAGAGGCTATGGCTACACCTTC. Protein: CASSPIRDRPARGYGYTF. This rearrangement joins TRBV6-2 or TRBV6-3 to TRBJ1-2; TRBD1 matches at 8 bases. With V trimmed by 5 bases and J by 4 bases, 18 bases remained unmatched. The germline V gene encodes CDR1 MNHEY and CDR2 SVGEGT. This CDR3 spans 18 amino acids.

This clone was observed a handful of times. The chain uses TRBV5-4 and TRBJ2-1, with D perhaps matching TRBD1 (5 bases). Germline CDR1 and CDR2: SGHNT and YYREEE (reference sequence). The ends were cut back, 2 bases at V and 5 bases at J, with 8 bases in the middle. This CDR3 has 13 residues. CDR3 protein: CASSFGANNEQFF. The DNA for the CDR3 is TGTGCCAGCAGCTTTGGGGCCAACAATGAGCAGTTCTTC.

This clone was observed a handful of times. This chain uses TRBV27 with TRBJ1-3; TRBD1 is a possible D gene (5 bases). Between the trimmed V and J ends, which lost 8 bases and 3 bases, there was a span of 14 bases. The germline CDR1 and CDR2 sequences are MNHEY and SMNVEV (reference sequence). There are 14 residues in the CDR3. CDR3 region: CASSPSQGGNTIYF. The CDR3 DNA sequence: TGTGCCAGCTCCCCGAGCCAGGGTGGAAACACCATATATTTT.

This clone was observed at least ten times. The V and J genes are TRBV7-3 and TRBJ2-5; TRBD1 matches 12 bases. Germline trimming cut 4 bases from V and 5 bases from J; bases unmatched to any gene: 8. The CDR3 totals 16 residues. Germline lookup yields CDR1 SGHTA and CDR2 FQGTGA. The CDR3 sequence: CASSSGTGGLGETQYF. The CDR3 region has the DNA TGTGCCAGCAGCTCCGGGACAGGGGGCCTCGGGGAGACCCAGTACTTC.

This clone was observed a handful of times. J is TRBJ1-6 and V is TRBV4-3; no reliable D call. V dropped 0 bases and J dropped 0 bases, with 12 bases sitting between them. This CDR3 is 18 amino acids long. The V gene's germline CDR1 is LGHNA and CDR2 YSLEER. This CDR3 is CASSQEVEPSSYNSPLHF. In nucleotides, the CDR3 is TGCGCCAGCAGCCAAGAGGTGGAGCCGAGCTCCTATAATTCACCCCTCCACTTT.

The chain recombines TRBV18 with TRBJ1-3; 10 bases are a match to TRBD1. Losses at the gene ends were 1 base for V and 0 bases for J; bases not matched to a gene: 6. Germline V gene data show CDR1 as KGHSH and CDR2 as LQKENI. This CDR3 is 18 amino acids long. CDR3 DNA: TGTGCCAGCTCACCACACGGACAGGGGGTCTTCTCTGGAAACACCATATATTTT. It translates to CASSPHGQGVFSGNTIYF. The full variable domain, in which reference TRBV18 and TRBJ1-3 provide the parts outside the CDR3, is NAGVMQNPRHLVRRRGQEARLRCSPMKGHSHVYWYRQLPEEGLKFMVYLQKENIIDESGMPKERFSAEFPKEGPSILRIQQVVRGDSAAYFCASSPHGQGVFSGNTIYFGEGSWLTVV.

This chain joins TRBV3-1 (or the pseudogene TRBV3-2) and TRBJ2-2; no clear D gene. The CDR3 totals 16 residues. The V and J ends lost 0 bases and 3 bases respectively, with 11 bases between them. Germline loops: CDR1 LGHDT, CDR2 YNNKEL (reference sequence). CDR3 amino acids: CASSQDSGSYTGELFF. CDR3 DNA: TGTGCCAGCAGCCAAGATTCGGGTTCTTACACCGGGGAGCTGTTTTTT.